The following is a T cell receptor beta chain sequence with its context. The entry originates in a study of T cell changes during pregnancy in multiple sclerosis. Sequenced by immunoSEQ multiplex PCR; TCRdb stores in-frame clones only, minus some. The sample carries approximately 89,000 clones, approximately 94% recorded once. The receptor was isolated from a female donor with multiple sclerosis, enrolled in a pregnancy study. Sequenced here: peripheral blood, sampled in the third trimester of pregnancy.

The CDR3 region has the DNA TGTGCCTGGGGGGGGATACTCGGGGGCACCGGGGAGCTGTTTTTT. The encoded protein is CAWGGILGGTGELFF. V gene TRBV30 combines with J gene TRBJ2-2; possible D gene TRBD2, 6 bases. The germline V gene encodes CDR1 GTSNPN and CDR2 SVGIG (reference sequence). V lost 5 bases, J lost 4 bases, and 17 bases lay in between. The CDR3 has 15 amino acids.